This is a list of T cell receptor beta chains from one sample in a study of PD-1 blockade in classical Hodgkin lymphoma. The data were produced by immunoSEQ multiplex PCR, yet TCRdb's version contains in-frame clones alone and is incomplete. The sample holds about 33,000 clones, roughly 76% seen once. The sample in question was peripheral blood mononuclear cells (PBMCs), obtained before the fourth cycle of nivolumab. Receptors were obtained from a human donor with classical Hodgkin lymphoma. The CDR3 runs from the conserved cysteine through the conserved F or W. The D gene is left open where the match is weak. Not all rows give a size; the values are once, few, many and, for expanded clones, a class.

clone size	J gene	V gene	D gene	CDR3 protein	CDR3 DNA
few	TRBJ2-3	TRBV30	-	CAWSRDFSDTQYF	TGTGCCTGGAGCCGGGACTTTTCAGATACGCAGTATTTT
few	TRBJ1-5	TRBV6-6	-	CASSYSEEINQPQHF	TGTGCCAGCAGTTACTCCGAGGAGATCAATCAGCCCCAGCATTTT
-	TRBJ2-1	TRBV5-5	TRBD2	CASSFNDDAGASFLF	TGTGCCAGCAGCTTCAACGACGACGCGGGAGCGTCTTTTCTCTTC
-	TRBJ2-5	TRBV5-6	-	CASSLLRGSETQYF	TGTGCCAGCAGCTTGCTACGGGGGTCAGAGACCCAGTACTTC
few	TRBJ2-3	TRBV7-7	-	CASSLTRGDTQYF	TGTGCTAGCAGCTTAACAAGGGGGGATACGCAGTATTTT
-	TRBJ1-2	TRBV6-5	-	CASSKERGFNYGYTF	TGTGCCAGCAGTAAGGAACGTGGTTTCAACTATGGCTACACCTTC
-	TRBJ2-3	TRBV7-2	TRBD2	CASSLDLAGALLDTQYF	TGTGCCAGCAGCTTAGACCTAGCGGGGGCCCTCTTGGATACGCAGTATTTT
-	TRBJ2-1	TRBV7-8	-	CASSLEGVVSYNEQFF	TGTGCCAGCAGCCTAGAGGGGGTGGTCTCCTACAATGAGCAGTTCTTC
-	TRBJ2-7	TRBV28	TRBD1	CASSANRDRVYEQYF	TGTGCCAGCAGTGCCAACCGGGACAGGGTCTACGAGCAGTACTTC
-	TRBJ2-2	TRBV15	-	CATSRDHTGELFF	TGTGCCACCAGCAGAGATCACACCGGGGAGCTGTTTTTT
-	TRBJ2-1	TRBV29-1	-	CSCPISRGEQFF	TGCAGCTGCCCCATTAGTCGGGGTGAGCAGTTCTTC
-	TRBJ1-3	TRBV7-2	TRBD1	CASSLFQGAVNTIYF	TGTGCCAGCAGCTTATTTCAGGGGGCGGTAAACACCATATATTTT
-	TRBJ2-3	TRBV10-3	-	CARRPHGDTQYF	TGTGCTCGAAGGCCCCACGGGGATACGCAGTATTTT
-	TRBJ1-2	TRBV10-3	-	CAISESTGFGYTF	TGTGCCATCAGTGAGTCCACGGGTTTCGGCTACACCTTC
-	TRBJ2-7	TRBV11-2	-	CASSLGAISSYEQYF	TGTGCCAGCAGCTTAGGGGCGATTAGCTCCTACGAGCAGTACTTC
few	TRBJ2-5	TRBV5-1	-	CASSPKRQDQETQYF	TGCGCCAGCAGCCCCAAGCGACAGGACCAAGAGACCCAGTACTTC
-	TRBJ1-2	TRBV9	-	CASSGTRIGYGYTF	TGTGCCAGCAGCGGGACCCGAATTGGCTATGGCTACACCTTC
-	TRBJ1-4	TRBV7-2	TRBD1	CASSSPTPGQGEKLFF	TGTGCCAGCAGCTCCCCAACTCCGGGACAGGGCGAAAAACTGTTTTTT
-	TRBJ1-5	TRBV10-2	-	CASSESAAGNQPQHF	TGCGCCAGCAGTGAGTCGGCGGCAGGTAATCAGCCCCAGCATTTT
-	TRBJ2-3	TRBV9	-	CASSANPAGTVTDTQYF	TGTGCCAGCAGCGCTAACCCCGCGGGGACAGTCACAGATACGCAGTATTTT
once	TRBJ2-7	TRBV19	-	CATSHLQGLRHEQYF	TGTGCCACCTCCCACCTCCAGGGGCTCCGGCACGAGCAGTACTTC
-	TRBJ1-2	TRBV28	TRBD1	CASSIPPGGLRYGYTF	TGTGCCAGCAGTATTCCCCCAGGGGGCCTGAGGTATGGCTACACCTTC
-	TRBJ2-7	TRBV6-1	-	CASSEVKGMGSYEQYF	TGTGCCAGCAGTGAAGTAAAGGGGATGGGCTCCTACGAGCAGTACTTC
-	TRBJ1-1	TRBV23-1	TRBD1	CASSQRGQTAFF	TGCGCCAGCAGCCAGCGGGGACAGACAGCTTTCTTT
-	TRBJ1-1	TRBV4-3	-	CASSQSRLGTEAFF	TGCGCCAGCAGCCAATCTAGGTTAGGCACTGAAGCTTTCTTT
-	TRBJ2-2	TRBV4-3	-	CASSQDSQVQGELFF	TGCGCCAGCAGCCAAGATTCCCAGGTCCAAGGGGAGCTGTTTTTT
-	TRBJ1-1	TRBV7-3	TRBD1	CASSLKGGEATEAFF	TGTGCCAGCAGCCTAAAAGGGGGCGAGGCCACTGAAGCTTTCTTT
-	TRBJ2-1	TRBV5-5	TRBD2	CATFTPTSGSLEQFF	TGTGCCACCTTCACACCGACTAGCGGGAGCTTGGAGCAGTTCTTC
-	TRBJ1-1	TRBV30	-	CAWSLWAGPGVNTEAFF	TGTGCCTGGAGTCTTTGGGCAGGGCCCGGGGTGAACACTGAAGCTTTCTTT
-	TRBJ1-2	TRBV9	TRBD1	CASSVVQGNGYTF	TGTGCCAGCAGCGTAGTACAGGGGAACGGCTACACCTTC
-	TRBJ2-1	TRBV30	TRBD2	CAWLLAGGNEQFF	TGTGCCTGGCTTCTAGCGGGAGGGAATGAGCAGTTCTTC
medium-sized	TRBJ1-1	TRBV7-9	TRBD1	CASSLVSTGGAATEAFF	TGTGCCAGCAGCTTAGTTAGTACAGGGGGTGCGGCAACTGAAGCTTTCTTT
-	TRBJ2-7	TRBV30	-	CAWRGGHEQYF	TGTGCCTGGAGGGGAGGTCACGAGCAGTACTTC
-	TRBJ1-4	TRBV27	TRBD1	CASSSLTGAGKLFF	TGTGCCAGCAGTTCCCTGACAGGGGCAGGAAAACTGTTTTTT
-	TRBJ1-2	TRBV11-1	-	CASSLKGQTGYGYTF	TGTGCCAGCAGCTTAAAAGGCCAGACAGGCTATGGCTACACCTTC